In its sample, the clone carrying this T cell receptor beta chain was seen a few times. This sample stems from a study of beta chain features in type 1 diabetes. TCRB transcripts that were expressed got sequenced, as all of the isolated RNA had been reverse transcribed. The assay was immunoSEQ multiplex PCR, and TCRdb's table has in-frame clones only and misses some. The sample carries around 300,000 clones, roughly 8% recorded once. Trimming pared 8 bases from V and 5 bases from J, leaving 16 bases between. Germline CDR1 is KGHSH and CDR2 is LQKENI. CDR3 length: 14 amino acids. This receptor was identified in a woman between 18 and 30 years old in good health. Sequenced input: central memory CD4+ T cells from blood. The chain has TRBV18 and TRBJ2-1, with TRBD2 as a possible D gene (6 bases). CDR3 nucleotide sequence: TGTGCCAGCCAACCTCTGGCGGGGAACAATGAGCAGTTCTTC. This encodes CASQPLAGNNEQFF.